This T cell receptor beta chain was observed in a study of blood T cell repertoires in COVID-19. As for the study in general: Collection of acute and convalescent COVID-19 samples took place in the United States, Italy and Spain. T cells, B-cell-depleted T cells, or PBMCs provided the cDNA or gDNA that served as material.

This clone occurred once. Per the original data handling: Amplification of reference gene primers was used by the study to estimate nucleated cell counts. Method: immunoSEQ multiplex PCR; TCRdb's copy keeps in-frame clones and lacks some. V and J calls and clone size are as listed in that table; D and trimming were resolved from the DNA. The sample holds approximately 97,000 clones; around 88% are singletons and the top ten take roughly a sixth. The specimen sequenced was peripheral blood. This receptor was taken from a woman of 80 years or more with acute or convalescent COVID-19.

The CDR3 sequence is CASSVSWGVYNEQFF. The CDR3 DNA reads TGTGCCAGCAGCGTAAGTTGGGGGGTATACAATGAGCAGTTCTTC. The chain recombines TRBV9 with TRBJ2-1; D might be TRBD2 (6 bases). The CDR3 is 15 amino acids. V was pared by 1 base and J by 4 bases, with 12 bases between. Germline loops: CDR1 SGDLS, CDR2 YYNGEE.